The rows below give T cell receptor beta chains drawn from one sample of a study of cytomegalovirus exposure and HLA in healthy donors. The assay was immunoSEQ multiplex PCR, and TCRdb's table has in-frame clones only and misses some. The table shows about 160,000 clones, with approximately 79% occurring only once. The source material was PBMCs. The receptors here all came from a man in his forties in good health and CMV-seronegative. CDR3s leave out the opening cysteine and the closing phenylalanine or tryptophan. Fields, in order: V gene, D gene, J gene, CDR3 protein. A D gene is named only where the DNA matches it firmly.

TRBV4-1	NA	TRBJ2-1	ASSQEDTSSYNEQF
TRBV5-1	TRBD1	TRBJ1-1	ASSLMLTGGTEAF
TRBV15	TRBD1	TRBJ2-4	ATSRETGTVNIQY
TRBV6-5	NA	TRBJ2-2	ASRVGEVDGELF
TRBV27	TRBD2	TRBJ2-1	ASSFGLAALSSYNEQF
TRBV5-4	TRBD1	TRBJ2-3	ASSNRDRGADTQY
TRBV29-1	NA	TRBJ2-1	SVRRSYNEQF
TRBV5-6	TRBD1	TRBJ2-5	ASSHTRDRGLQETQY
TRBV10-2	TRBD2	TRBJ2-3	ASRTGLGATDTQY
TRBV19	TRBD1	TRBJ2-6	ASSPGGTGANGLT
TRBV10-3	NA	TRBJ1-5	ASWGGLSNQPQH
TRBV7-2	TRBD1	NA	ASSPDRASYEQY
TRBV18	TRBD2	TRBJ2-5	ASSPFAGGVAETQY
TRBV27	TRBD1	NA	ASSPGQGLNYEQY
TRBV7-2	TRBD2	TRBJ2-1	ASSLASSGSSYNEQF
TRBV13	NA	TRBJ1-1	ASSLQGFGAF
TRBV5-4	TRBD2	TRBJ2-2	ASSGGTSGNTGELF
TRBV27	TRBD1	TRBJ1-1	ASKQGANTEAF
TRBV6-1	TRBD1	TRBJ2-5	ASSEEAGGRQETQY
TRBV28	NA	TRBJ2-1	ASSEATGSYNEQF
TRBV7-9	NA	TRBJ1-5	SSSLATEPQH
TRBV19	TRBD2	TRBJ2-2	ASSDTGGPTGELF
TRBV2	TRBD2	TRBJ2-2	ASSGLAGGRNGELF
TRBV27	NA	TRBJ1-5	AYGEEANQPQH
TRBV19	NA	TRBJ2-7	ASSRGTTYEQY